The clone carrying this TCR beta chain was found a few times. The target antigen is unknown. The sample comes from a study of identical twins. V was clipped by 4 bases and J by 9 bases; unmatched bases: 17. This CDR3 has 16 amino acids. Germline V gene sequence: CDR1 MNHEY, CDR2 SVGAGI. TCRdb re-derived calls from the 5' RACE reads in MiXCR, one entry per CDR3 protein. In the table there are around 230,000 distinct CDR3 sequences, approximately 9% of which are singletons. Donors uniformly comprised healthy Caucasians. Study results and caveats: Out-of-frame beta chain sequences displayed weaker excess sharing between twins. Among monozygotic twins, out-of-frame TCR alpha sharing exceeded what models predicted.

Sequenced: memory (CD45RO+) T cells sorted from blood. This chain links TRBV6-5 with TRBJ2-7; 8 bases agree with TRBD1. The sequence was obtained from a woman in her late teens or twenties in good health. The CDR3 DNA follows: TGTGCCAGCAGTTCCCTGGCAGGGGGCGCAATCGAGGGGCAGTACTTC. It specifies CASSSLAGGAIEGQYF.